This T cell receptor beta chain emerged from a study of metastatic and nonmetastatic thyroid tumors. Study information: Samples came from malignant and benign thyroid patients, and repertoires were compared across blood and tumor or nodule tissue.

Per the study methods: What underpinned the distant-metastasis classifier for papillary thyroid cancer was the set of CDR3 differences across clinicopathological groups. TCRdb redid the clone calls on the PCR reads using MiXCR. TCRdb, rather than the study authors, made the V and J calls. The sample carries roughly 14,000 clones, around 25% recorded once. All patients reached thyroid surgery having received no treatment beforehand. General study findings and limits: For both blood and tumor, malignant thyroid tumors reportedly showed significantly higher TCR beta diversity than benign nodules did.

In this sample, this clone turned up many times. Its antigen is undetermined. The clonotype was recovered from a female donor with papillary thyroid cancer or a benign thyroid nodule (not recorded which). Some clones in this sample may be carry-over from other donors' samples. The sample taken for sequencing was tumor tissue.

The CDR3 nucleotides read TGTGCCAGCAGCCCGACCCAGACAGGGTGGAACACTGAAGCTTTCTTT. Its translation: CASSPTQTGWNTEAFF. The chain links TRBV11-2 to TRBJ1-1; 7 bases align to TRBD1. Germline V CDR1 and CDR2: SGHAT, FQNNGV. Trimming removed 5 bases from V and 1 base from J; junction bases left unmatched: 10. The CDR3 spans 16 residues.